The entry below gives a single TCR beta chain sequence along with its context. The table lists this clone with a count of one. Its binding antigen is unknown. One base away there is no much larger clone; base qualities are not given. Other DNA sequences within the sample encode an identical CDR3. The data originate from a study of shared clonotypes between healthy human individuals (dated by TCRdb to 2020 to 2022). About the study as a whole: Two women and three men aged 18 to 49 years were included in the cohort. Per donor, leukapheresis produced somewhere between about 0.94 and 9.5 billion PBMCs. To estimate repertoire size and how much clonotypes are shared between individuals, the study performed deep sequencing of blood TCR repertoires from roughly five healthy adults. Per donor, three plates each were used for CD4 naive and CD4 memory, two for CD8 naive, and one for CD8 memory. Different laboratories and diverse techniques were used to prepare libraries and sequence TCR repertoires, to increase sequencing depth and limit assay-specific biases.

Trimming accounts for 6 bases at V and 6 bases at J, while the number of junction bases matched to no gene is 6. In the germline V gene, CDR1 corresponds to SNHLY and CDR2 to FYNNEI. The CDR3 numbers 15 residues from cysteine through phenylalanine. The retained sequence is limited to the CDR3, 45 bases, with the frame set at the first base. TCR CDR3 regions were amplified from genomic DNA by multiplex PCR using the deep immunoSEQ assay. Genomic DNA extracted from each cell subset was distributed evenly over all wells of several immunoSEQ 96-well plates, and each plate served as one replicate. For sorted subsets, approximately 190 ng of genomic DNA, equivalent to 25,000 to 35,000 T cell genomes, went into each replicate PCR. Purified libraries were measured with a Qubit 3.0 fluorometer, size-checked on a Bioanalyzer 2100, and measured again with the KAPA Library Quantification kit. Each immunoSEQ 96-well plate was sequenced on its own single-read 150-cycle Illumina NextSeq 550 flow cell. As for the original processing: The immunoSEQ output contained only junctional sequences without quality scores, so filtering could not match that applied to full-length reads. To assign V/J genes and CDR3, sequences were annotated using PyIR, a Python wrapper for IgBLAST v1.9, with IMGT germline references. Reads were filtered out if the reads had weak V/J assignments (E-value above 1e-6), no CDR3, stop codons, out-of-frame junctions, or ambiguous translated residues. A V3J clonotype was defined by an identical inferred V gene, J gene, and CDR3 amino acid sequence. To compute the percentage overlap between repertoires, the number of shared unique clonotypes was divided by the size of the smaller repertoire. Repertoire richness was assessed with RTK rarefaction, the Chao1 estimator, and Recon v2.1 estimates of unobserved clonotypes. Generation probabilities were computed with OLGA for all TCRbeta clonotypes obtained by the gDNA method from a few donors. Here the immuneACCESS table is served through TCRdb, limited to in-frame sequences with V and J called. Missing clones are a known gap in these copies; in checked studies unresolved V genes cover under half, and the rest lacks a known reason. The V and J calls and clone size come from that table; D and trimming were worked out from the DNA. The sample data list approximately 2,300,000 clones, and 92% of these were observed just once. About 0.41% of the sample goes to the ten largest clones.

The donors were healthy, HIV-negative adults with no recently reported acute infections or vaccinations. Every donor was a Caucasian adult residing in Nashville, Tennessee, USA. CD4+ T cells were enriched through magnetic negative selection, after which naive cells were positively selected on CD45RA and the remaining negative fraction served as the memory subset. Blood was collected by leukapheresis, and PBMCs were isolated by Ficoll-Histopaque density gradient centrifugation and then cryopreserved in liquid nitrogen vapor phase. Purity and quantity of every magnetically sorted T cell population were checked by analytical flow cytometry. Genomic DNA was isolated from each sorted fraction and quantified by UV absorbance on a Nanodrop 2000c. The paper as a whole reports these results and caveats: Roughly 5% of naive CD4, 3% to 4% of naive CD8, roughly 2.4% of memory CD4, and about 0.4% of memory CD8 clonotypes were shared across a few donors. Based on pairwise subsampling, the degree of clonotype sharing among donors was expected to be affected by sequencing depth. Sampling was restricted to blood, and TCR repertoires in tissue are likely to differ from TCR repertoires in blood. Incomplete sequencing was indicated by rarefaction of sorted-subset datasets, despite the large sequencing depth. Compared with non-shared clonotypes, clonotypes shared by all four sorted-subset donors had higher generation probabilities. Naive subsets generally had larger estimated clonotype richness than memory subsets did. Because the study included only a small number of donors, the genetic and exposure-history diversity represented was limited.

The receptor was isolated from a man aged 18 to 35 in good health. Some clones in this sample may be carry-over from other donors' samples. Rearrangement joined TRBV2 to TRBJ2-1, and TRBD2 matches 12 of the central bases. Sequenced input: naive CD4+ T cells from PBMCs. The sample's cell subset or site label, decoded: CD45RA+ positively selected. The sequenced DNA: TGTGCCAGCAGACCACTAGCGGGGGGCGGCAATGAGCAGTTCTTC. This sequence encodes CASRPLAGGGNEQFF.